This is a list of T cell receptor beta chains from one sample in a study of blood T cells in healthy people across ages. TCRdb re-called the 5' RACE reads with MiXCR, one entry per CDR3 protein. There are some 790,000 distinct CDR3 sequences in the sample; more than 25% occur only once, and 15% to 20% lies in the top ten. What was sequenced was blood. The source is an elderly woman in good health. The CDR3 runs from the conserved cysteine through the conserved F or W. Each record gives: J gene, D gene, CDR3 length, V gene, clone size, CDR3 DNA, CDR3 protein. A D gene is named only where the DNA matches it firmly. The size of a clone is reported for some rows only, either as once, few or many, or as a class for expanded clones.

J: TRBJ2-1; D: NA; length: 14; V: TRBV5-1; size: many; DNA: TGCGCCAGCAGCTCGACATTTAAGAACAATGAGCAGTTCTTC; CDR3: CASSSTFKNNEQFF
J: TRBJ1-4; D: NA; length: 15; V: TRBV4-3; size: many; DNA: TGCGCCAGCAGCCAATGGGGGCCCGGGAATGAAAAACTGTTTTTT; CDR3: CASSQWGPGNEKLFF
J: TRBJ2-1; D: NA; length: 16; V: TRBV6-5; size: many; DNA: TGTGCCAGCAGTTACTACCGGGGTGGCACCTACAATGAGCAGTTCTTC; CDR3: CASSYYRGGTYNEQFF
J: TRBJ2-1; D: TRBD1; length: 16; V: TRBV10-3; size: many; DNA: TGTGCCATCAGTCCGGGGGACAGGACGGCGTACAATGAGCAGTTCTTC; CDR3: CAISPGDRTAYNEQFF
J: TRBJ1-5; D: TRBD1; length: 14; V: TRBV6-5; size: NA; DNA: TGTGCCAGCAGTTTTGGACAGGGTCATCAGCCCCAGCATTTT; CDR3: CASSFGQGHQPQHF
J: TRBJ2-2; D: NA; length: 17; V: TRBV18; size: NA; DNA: TGTGCCAGCTCACCCCCTCGGAGAGCTTTGACCACCGGGGAGCTGTTTTTT; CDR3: CASSPPRRALTTGELFF
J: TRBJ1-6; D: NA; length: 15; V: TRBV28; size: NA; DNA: TGTACCAGCAACCTCCAGGGGTGGGATAATTCACCCCTCCACTTT; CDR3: CTSNLQGWDNSPLHF
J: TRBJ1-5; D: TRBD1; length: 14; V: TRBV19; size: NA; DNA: TGTGCCAGTACCTGGGACAGATACAATCAGCCCCAGCATTTT; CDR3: CASTWDRYNQPQHF
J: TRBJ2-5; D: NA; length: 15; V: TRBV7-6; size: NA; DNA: TGTGCCAGCAGCTTGCCCGGAATCTTCCAAGAGACCCAGTACTTC; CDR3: CASSLPGIFQETQYF
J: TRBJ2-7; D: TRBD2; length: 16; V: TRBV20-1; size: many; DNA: TGCAGTGCTAGAGATTTTGGACTAGCGAGCTCCTACGAGCAGTACTTC; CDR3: CSARDFGLASSYEQYF
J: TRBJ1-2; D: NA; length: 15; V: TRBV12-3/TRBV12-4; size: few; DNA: TGTGCCAGCAGTTTACCAGGGTTTGGTAACTATGGCTACACCTTC; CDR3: CASSLPGFGNYGYTF
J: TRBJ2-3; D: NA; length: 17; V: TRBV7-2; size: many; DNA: TGTGCCAGCAGCTTAATAGCGGCCCAAGTCGGTACAGATACGCAGTATTTT; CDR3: CASSLIAAQVGTDTQYF
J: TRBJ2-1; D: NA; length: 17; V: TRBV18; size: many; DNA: TGTGCCAGCTCACCACCGGTAGGGACACCCCACTACAATGAGCAGTTCTTC; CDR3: CASSPPVGTPHYNEQFF
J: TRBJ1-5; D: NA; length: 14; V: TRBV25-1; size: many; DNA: TGTGCCAGCCGTCTAGCGGGCCCCAATCAGCCCCAGCATTTT; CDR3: CASRLAGPNQPQHF
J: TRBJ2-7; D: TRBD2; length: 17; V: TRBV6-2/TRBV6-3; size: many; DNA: TGTGCCAGCAGTTACCCCACTAGCGGGGGGGTAACCTACGAGCAGTACTTC; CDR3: CASSYPTSGGVTYEQYF
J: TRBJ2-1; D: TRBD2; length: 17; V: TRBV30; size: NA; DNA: TGTGCCTGGAGCCCAGGGACTAGCGGGGGGGCCTACAATGAGCAGTTCTTC; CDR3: CAWSPGTSGGAYNEQFF
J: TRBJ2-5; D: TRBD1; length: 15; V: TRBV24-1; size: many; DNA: TGTGCCACCAGTGAAACGGGACAGCTCCAAGAGACCCAGTACTTC; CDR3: CATSETGQLQETQYF
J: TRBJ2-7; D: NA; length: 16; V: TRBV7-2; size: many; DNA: TGTGCCAGCAGCTCGCTAGAGACAAACCCCCCGAAGGAGCAGTACTTC; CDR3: CASSSLETNPPKEQYF
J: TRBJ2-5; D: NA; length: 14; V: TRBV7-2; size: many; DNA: TGTGCCAGCAGCTTAAGGGCTCCCGAGGAGACCCAGTACTTC; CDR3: CASSLRAPEETQYF
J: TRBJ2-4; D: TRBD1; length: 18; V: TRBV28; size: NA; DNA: TGTGCCAGCAGTTTAGCGGGGACAGGAGTCTTTACAAAAAACATTCAGTACTTC; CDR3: CASSLAGTGVFTKNIQYF
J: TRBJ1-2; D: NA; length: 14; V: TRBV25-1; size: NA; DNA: TGTGCCAGCAATGAAGCTGGGTCTAACTATGGCTACACCTTC; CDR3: CASNEAGSNYGYTF
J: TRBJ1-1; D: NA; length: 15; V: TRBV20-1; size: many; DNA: TGCAGTGCAAACGGGAAGGGACACGCGAACACTGAAGCTTTCTTT; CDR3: CSANGKGHANTEAFF
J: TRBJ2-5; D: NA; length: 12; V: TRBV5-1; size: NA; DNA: TGCGCCAGCCGGGACGTTCAAGAGACCCAGTACTTC; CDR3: CASRDVQETQYF
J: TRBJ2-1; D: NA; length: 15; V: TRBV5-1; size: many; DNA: TGCGCCAGCAGCTTTGGTCCTAGCTCCTACAATGAGCAGTTCTTC; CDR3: CASSFGPSSYNEQFF
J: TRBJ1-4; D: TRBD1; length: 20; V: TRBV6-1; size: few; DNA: TGTGCCAGCAGCGCGGGTCCGGGACAGGGCGGGAAGAAGTCTAATGAAAAACTGTTTTTT; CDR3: CASSAGPGQGGKKSNEKLFF
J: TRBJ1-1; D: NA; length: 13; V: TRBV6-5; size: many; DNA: TGTGCCAGCAGTTTCATCGGAGGGCAGGAAGCTTTCTTT; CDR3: CASSFIGGQEAFF
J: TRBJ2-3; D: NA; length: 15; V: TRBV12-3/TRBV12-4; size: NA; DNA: TGTGCCAGCAGTTTATCGACACTGAGCGCAGATACGCAGTATTTT; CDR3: CASSLSTLSADTQYF
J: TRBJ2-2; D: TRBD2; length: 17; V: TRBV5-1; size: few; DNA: TGCGCCAGCAGCTTCGAAGCGGGGGGCTACGACACCGGGGAGCTGTTTTTT; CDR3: CASSFEAGGYDTGELFF
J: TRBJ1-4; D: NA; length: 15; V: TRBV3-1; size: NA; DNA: TGTGCCAGCAGCCAAGATACAGGACAAATGAAAAAACTGTTTTTT; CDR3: CASSQDTGQMKKLFF
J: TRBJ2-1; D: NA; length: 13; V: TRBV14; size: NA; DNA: TGTGCCAGCAGCCAAGTACAACAAACTGAGCAGTTCTTC; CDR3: CASSQVQQTEQFF
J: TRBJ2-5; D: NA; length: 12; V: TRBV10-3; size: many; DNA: TGTGCCATCGGTAGCCTTCAAGAGACCCAGTACTTC; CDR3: CAIGSLQETQYF
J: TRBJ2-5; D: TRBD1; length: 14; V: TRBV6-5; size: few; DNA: TGTGCCAGCAGATCCGGGACAGGGTGTGGGACCCAGTACTTC; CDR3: CASRSGTGCGTQYF
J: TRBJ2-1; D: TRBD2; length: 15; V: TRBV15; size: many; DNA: TGTGCCACCAGCACCAAGCGGGGGTCCTACAATGAGCAGTTCTTC; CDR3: CATSTKRGSYNEQFF
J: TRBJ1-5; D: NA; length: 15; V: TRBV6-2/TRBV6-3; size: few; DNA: TGTGCCAGCAGTTACAGGCTTTATAGCAATCAGCCCCAGCATTTT; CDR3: CASSYRLYSNQPQHF
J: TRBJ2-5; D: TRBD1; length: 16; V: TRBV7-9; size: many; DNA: TGTGCCAGCAGCTTCCCCCGACAGGGGGCGGGGGAGACCCAGTACTTC; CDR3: CASSFPRQGAGETQYF
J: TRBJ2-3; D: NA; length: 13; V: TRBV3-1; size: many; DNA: TGTGCCAGCAGCCACTACGAAGGAGATACGCAGTATTTT; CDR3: CASSHYEGDTQYF
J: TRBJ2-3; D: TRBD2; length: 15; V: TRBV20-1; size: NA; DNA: TGCAGTGCTGCCAAAACTAGCGGCTACACAGATACGCAGTATTTT; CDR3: CSAAKTSGYTDTQYF
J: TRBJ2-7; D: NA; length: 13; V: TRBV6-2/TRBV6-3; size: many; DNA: TGTGCCAGCAGTTCGCTAGCCCCCTACGAGCAGTACTTC; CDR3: CASSSLAPYEQYF
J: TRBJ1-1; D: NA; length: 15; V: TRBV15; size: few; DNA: TGTGCCACCAGCAGAGAAGGGATTATGGGCACTGAAGCTTTCTTT; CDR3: CATSREGIMGTEAFF
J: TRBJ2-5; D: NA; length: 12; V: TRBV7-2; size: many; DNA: TGTGCCAGCAGCTTACTCCCGGAGACCCAGTACTTC; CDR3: CASSLLPETQYF
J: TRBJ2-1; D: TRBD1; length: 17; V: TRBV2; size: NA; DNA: TGTGCCAGCGCCAGAAAGGCCGGGACAGGGAAGAACAATGAGCAGTTCTTC; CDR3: CASARKAGTGKNNEQFF
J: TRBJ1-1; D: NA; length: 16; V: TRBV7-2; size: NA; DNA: TGTACCAGCAGCCGATTACCGGGACCTCTTGGTACTGAAGCTTTCTTT; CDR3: CTSSRLPGPLGTEAFF
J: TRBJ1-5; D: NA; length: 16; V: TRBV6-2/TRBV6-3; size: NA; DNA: TGTGCCAGCAGTTATCGCCCTTCGGCAGGCAATCAGCCCCAGCATTTT; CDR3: CASSYRPSAGNQPQHF
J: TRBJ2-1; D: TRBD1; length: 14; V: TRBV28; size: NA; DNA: TGTGCCAGCAGATCCGGGACAGCCTGCAATGAGCAGTTCTTC; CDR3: CASRSGTACNEQFF
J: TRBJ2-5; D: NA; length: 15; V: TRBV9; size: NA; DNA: TGTGCCAGCAGCGTTTCCTCCGGGATCAAAGAGACCCAGTACTTC; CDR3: CASSVSSGIKETQYF
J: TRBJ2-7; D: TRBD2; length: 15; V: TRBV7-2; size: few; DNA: TGTGCCAGCAGCCCCTGGGGGGGGGGCTCCTACGAGCAGTACTTC; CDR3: CASSPWGGGSYEQYF
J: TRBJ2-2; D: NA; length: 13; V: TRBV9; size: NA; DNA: TGTGCCAGCAGCGTATCCCTCTTCGGGGAGCTGTTTTTT; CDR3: CASSVSLFGELFF
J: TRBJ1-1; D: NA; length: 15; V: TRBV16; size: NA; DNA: TGTGCCAGCAGCCAATATCAGGCGGGGAACACTGAAGCTTTCTTT; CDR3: CASSQYQAGNTEAFF
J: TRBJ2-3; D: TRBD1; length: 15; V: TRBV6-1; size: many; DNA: TGTGCCAGCAGACTCGGACAGGCAAGCACAGATACGCAGTATTTT; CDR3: CASRLGQASTDTQYF
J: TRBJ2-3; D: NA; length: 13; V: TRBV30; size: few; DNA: TGTGCCTGGATTTCCGGACGCACAGATACGCAGTATTTT; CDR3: CAWISGRTDTQYF
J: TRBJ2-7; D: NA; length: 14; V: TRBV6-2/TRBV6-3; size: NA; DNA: TGTGCCAGCAGTTACTGGGCAGATTCCTACGAGCAGTACTTC; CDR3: CASSYWADSYEQYF